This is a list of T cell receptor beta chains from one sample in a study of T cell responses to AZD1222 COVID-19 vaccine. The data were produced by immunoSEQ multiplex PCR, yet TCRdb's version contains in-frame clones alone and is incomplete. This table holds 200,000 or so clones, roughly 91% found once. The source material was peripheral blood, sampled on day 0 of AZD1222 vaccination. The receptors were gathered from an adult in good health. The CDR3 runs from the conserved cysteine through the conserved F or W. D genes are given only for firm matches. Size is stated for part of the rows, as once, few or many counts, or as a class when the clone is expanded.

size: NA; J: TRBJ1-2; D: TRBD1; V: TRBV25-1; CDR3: CASSPPPGQDHYGYTF; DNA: TGTGCCAGCAGTCCGCCCCCCGGACAGGATCACTATGGCTACACCTTC
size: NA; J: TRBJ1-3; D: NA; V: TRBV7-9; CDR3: CASSLIKGREAGNTIYF; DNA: TGTGCCAGCAGCCTCATCAAGGGCAGGGAAGCTGGAAACACCATATATTTT
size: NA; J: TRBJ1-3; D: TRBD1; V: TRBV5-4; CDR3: CASSNVQGGSGNTIYF; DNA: TGTGCCAGCAGCAACGTTCAGGGGGGCTCTGGAAACACCATATATTTT
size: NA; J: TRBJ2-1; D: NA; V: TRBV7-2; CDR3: CASSLEDYIGEQFF; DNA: TGTGCCAGCAGCTTAGAAGATTATATCGGGGAGCAGTTCTTC
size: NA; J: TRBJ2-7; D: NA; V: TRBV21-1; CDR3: CASSKETQGVGEQYF; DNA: TGTGCCAGCAGCAAAGAGACACAGGGTGTCGGGGAGCAGTACTTC
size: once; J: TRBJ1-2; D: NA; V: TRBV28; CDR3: CASTSTGGNYGYTF; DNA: TGTGCCAGCACCTCGACAGGCGGTAACTATGGCTACACCTTC
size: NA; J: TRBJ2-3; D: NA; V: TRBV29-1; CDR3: CSARGSALITDTQYF; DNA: TGCAGCGCCCGCGGCTCAGCTTTAATCACAGATACGCAGTATTTT
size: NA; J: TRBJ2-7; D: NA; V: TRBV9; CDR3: CASSVVPGTDYYEQYF; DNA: TGTGCCAGCAGCGTAGTTCCCGGGACCGATTACTACGAGCAGTACTTC
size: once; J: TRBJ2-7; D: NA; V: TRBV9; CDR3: CASSVGGGISYEQYF; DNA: TGTGCCAGCAGCGTCGGGGGAGGAATATCCTACGAGCAGTACTTC
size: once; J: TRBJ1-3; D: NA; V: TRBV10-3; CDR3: CAAAGPRLNTIYF; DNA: TGTGCCGCCGCGGGCCCCCGGCTCAACACCATATATTTT
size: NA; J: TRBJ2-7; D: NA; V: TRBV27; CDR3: CASSQGTLSPYEQYF; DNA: TGTGCCAGCAGTCAAGGGACATTGAGTCCCTACGAGCAGTACTTC
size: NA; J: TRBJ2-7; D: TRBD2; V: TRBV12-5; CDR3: CASGPSGGAHEQYF; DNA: TGTGCTAGTGGCCCAAGCGGGGGTGCCCACGAGCAGTACTTC
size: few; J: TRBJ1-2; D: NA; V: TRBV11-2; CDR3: CASSLTQVDGYTF; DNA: TGTGCCAGCAGCTTGACGCAAGTCGATGGCTACACCTTC
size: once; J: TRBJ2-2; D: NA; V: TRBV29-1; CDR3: CSVSSGELFF; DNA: TGCAGCGTTTCATCCGGGGAGCTGTTTTTT